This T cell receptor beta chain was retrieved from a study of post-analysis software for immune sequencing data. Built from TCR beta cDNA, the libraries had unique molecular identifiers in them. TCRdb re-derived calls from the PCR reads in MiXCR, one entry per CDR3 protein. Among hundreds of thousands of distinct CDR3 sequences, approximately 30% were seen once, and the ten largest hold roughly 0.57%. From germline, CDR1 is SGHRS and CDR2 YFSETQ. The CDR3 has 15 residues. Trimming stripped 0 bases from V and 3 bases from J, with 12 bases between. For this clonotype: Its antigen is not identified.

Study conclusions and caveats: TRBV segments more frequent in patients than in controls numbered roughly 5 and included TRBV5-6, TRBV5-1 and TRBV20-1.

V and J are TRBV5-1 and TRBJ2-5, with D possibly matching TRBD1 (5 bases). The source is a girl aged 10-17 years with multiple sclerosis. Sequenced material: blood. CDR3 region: CASSLVRSREETQYF. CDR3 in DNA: TGCGCCAGCAGCTTGGTGCGTTCCAGGGAAGAGACCCAGTACTTC.